A single T cell receptor (beta chain) is shown here with its context. Its antigen remains unidentified. The data were obtained in a study of T cell responses to AZD1222 COVID-19 vaccine. Regarding the study as a whole: The number of AZD1222 recipients seropositive at baseline was only five or six. Spike-specific TCR breadth rose after two AZD1222 doses, and depth rose as well.

Pooled samples include second doses given at about 4 or 12 weeks. V trimming: 1 base; J trimming: 4 bases; junction bases outside the gene matches: 3. The germline V gene has CDR1 LNHNV and CDR2 YYDKDF (reference sequence). The CDR3 spans 16 residues. Measured with immunoSEQ multiplex PCR; TCRdb has only the in-frame clones, and not every one. This sample yields some 170,000 clones, of which approximately 89% are seen a single time; approximately 1.6% belongs to the top ten. This TCR was sampled from an adult who received the AZD1222 COVID-19 vaccine. Sequenced here: peripheral blood, sampled 28 days after the second AZD1222 dose. The chain employs TRBV15 and TRBJ2-7; 14 nucleotides line up with TRBD2. CDR3 nucleotides: TGTGCCACCAGCAGAGGACTAGCGGGAGGGTCTTACGAGCAGTACTTC. Its protein is CATSRGLAGGSYEQYF.